This entry describes one T cell receptor beta chain. The sample comes from a study of blood T cell repertoires in COVID-19. For the study at large: There were acute and convalescent COVID-19 samples, and they came from the United States, Italy and Spain. The cDNA or gDNA used as material had been derived from T cells, B-cell-depleted T cells, or PBMCs.

In the original workflow: Estimation of nucleated cell counts was performed using reference gene primer amplification. Assay: immunoSEQ multiplex PCR; the TCRdb copy retains only in-frame clones and omits some. The V and J calls and the clone size are those of that table, but D and trimming were determined from the DNA. The top ten clones hold approximately 3% of a sample with 65,000 to 95,000 clones, roughly 88% of them seen once. Trimming cost V 0 bases and J 8 bases, with 19 bases left between them. The germline CDR1 and CDR2 sequences are SQVTM and ANQGSEA. This CDR3 region has 15 residues. This receptor was taken from a man between 65 and 85 years old with active or convalescent COVID-19. The chain has TRBV29-1 and TRBJ1-1; weak D call: TRBD1 (6 bases). Sequencing was done on a sample of peripheral blood. This CDR3 is CSVEDLSVAGVEAFF. The CDR3 coding sequence is TGCAGCGTTGAAGATTTAAGCGTCGCAGGGGTAGAAGCTTTCTTT.